One and the same sample provided the 11 T cell receptor beta chains below, sequenced in a study of CD8+ T cells in alopecia areata (dated by TCRdb to the late 2010s). The method was the immunoSEQ multiplex PCR assay. RNA was extracted from all samples and reverse transcribed into cDNA as template for TCR sequencing. Imported from immuneACCESS, the table was reduced by TCRdb to in-frame sequences with V and J called. These copies leave out some clones; in studies compared against another copy, an unresolved V gene accounts for under half, and the cause of the remainder is not known. For this sample, some 110,000 clones are listed, none of them singletons. The ten largest clones add up to around 19% of the sample. The sequenced sample consisted of lesional skin. These receptors originate from a C3H/HeJ mouse with alopecia areata. In terms of MHC, this strain is H2-k.

This clone has just a few counts. The germline and genes are mouse ones. The CDR3 end is not reached by the read, which stops 4 residues before it; the germline J gene fills it in. The chain links TRBV1 to TRBJ2-5; 7 bases are shared with TRBD1. Germline V gives CDR1 NSQYPW, CDR2 LRSPGD (reference sequence). The CDR3 is 16 residues long. With V trimmed by 3 bases and J by 1 base, 7 bases remained unmatched. The CDR3 is CTCSANRGWDQDTQYF. Partial CDR3 DNA: TGCACCTGCAGTGCGAACAGGGGTTGGGACCAAGAC.

This clone was seen a few times. Mouse germline and gene names are used. The read stops 4 residues short of the end of the CDR3; the missing end is completed from the germline J gene. The gene calls are TRBV19 and TRBJ1-4; D is undetermined. V was trimmed by 2 bases and J by 3 bases, leaving 8 bases between them. This CDR3 contains 14 residues. The germline gives CDR1 FNHDT, CDR2 SITEND (reference sequence). CDR3 residues: CASSIIQTNERLFF. CDR3 DNA, as far as it was read: TGTGCCAGCAGTATTATCCAGACCAACGAA.

As to this clone: Genes and germline come from the mouse. The observed sequence ends 4 residues before the CDR3 terminus, with the missing tail filled in from the germline J gene. The J gene is TRBJ2-1, the V gene TRBV13-3; 7 positions match TRBD1. In germline, CDR1 is NNHDY, CDR2 SYVADS. This CDR3 spans 14 amino acids. The V segment lost 5 bases and the J segment 3 bases; nucleotides outside the gene matches: 5. The CDR3 sequence is CASRQGVSYAEQFF. The CDR3 DNA, read in part, is TGTGCCAGCAGGCAGGGGGTCTCCTATGCT.

This clone was seen a few times. These gene names are mouse names. The read gets to within 4 residues of the CDR3 end, and the germline J gene fills in the rest. The rearrangement joins TRBV13-2 to TRBJ2-7, with D perhaps matching TRBD2 (6 bases). Per germline, CDR1 NNHNN and CDR2 SYGAGS (reference sequence). The CDR3 runs 13 residues. Trimming removed 3 bases at V and 3 bases at J, with 10 bases between. The sequenced CDR3 bases are TGTGCCAGCGGTGTCTGGGGCCGCTAT. Its translation: CASGVWGRY. The CDR3, in full, reads CASGVWGRYEQYF.

This clone turned up a few times. Gene names follow the mouse nomenclature. The read stops 4 residues short of the end of the CDR3; the missing end is completed from the germline J gene. The V gene is TRBV13-3, the J gene TRBJ2-5; D possibly corresponds to TRBD2 (6 bases). Trimming pared 4 bases from V and 3 bases from J, leaving 12 bases between. The germline V gene has CDR1 NNHDY and CDR2 SYVADS. The length of the CDR3 is 14 residues. CDR3 residues: CASSSLGGQDTQYF. The DNA read from the CDR3 is TGTGCCAGCAGTTCACTGGGTGGACAAGAC.

Of note for this clone: All gene names here are mouse names. The read finishes 4 residues shy of the CDR3 end, and the germline J gene is used to complete it. This chain joins TRBV1 and TRBJ2-1, with TRBD2 identical over 10 bases. CDR3 size: 14 residues. CDR1 is NSQYPW and CDR2 is LRSPGD in the germline V gene (reference sequence). The CDR3 here is CTCSAAGLGTEQFF. The sequenced part of the CDR3 DNA is TGCACCTGCAGTGCAGCGGGACTGGGGACT.

In its sample, this clone was seen a few times. Mouse names are used for the genes. The read terminates 4 residues before the CDR3 end, so the remaining end is supplied by the germline J gene. The rearrangement uses TRBV13-2 and TRBJ2-1, with 13 bases aligning to TRBD2. From germline, CDR1 is NNHNN and CDR2 SYGAGS (reference sequence). CDR3 length: 17 amino acids. Trimming at V came to 0 bases and at J to 2 bases, leaving 2 bases not matched to a gene. The CDR3 sequence: CASGDEDWGGHYAEQFF. The DNA read from the CDR3 is TGTGCCAGCGGTGATGAGGACTGGGGGGGCCACTATGCT.

Turning to this clone: Here the gene names and germline are mouse. The sequence runs out 4 residues before the end of the CDR3; the remainder is reconstructed from the germline J gene. The rearrangement joins TRBV13-3 to TRBJ1-4; maybe TRBD1 (6 bases). Germline loops: CDR1 NNHDY, CDR2 SYVADS. This CDR3 spans 14 amino acids. The covered CDR3 bases are TGTGCCAGCAGTGATCACAGGGATGCCGAA. Protein product: CASSDHRDAE. The whole CDR3 is CASSDHRDAERLFF.

Of note for this clone: At residue 12, the TCRdb protein departs from the DNA translation, so the protein shown here was derived from the DNA itself. Gene names refer to mouse genes. Read coverage stops 3 residues before the CDR3 terminus; the germline J gene supplies the remainder. V usage is TRBV1 and J usage is TRBJ1-3; D is unclear. CDR1 is NSQYPW, CDR2 LRSPGD, per germline (reference sequence). This CDR3 has 15 amino acids. The V end was cut by 3 bases, the J end by 0 bases, with 9 bases between. The CDR3 sequence: CTCSAQARSGNTLYF. The CDR3 bases that were read are TGCACCTGCAGTGCCCAGGCCCGTTCTGGAAATACG.

As concerns this clone: The gene names given are mouse names. The read finishes 4 residues shy of the CDR3 end, and the germline J gene is used to complete it. The chain is built from TRBV13-2 and TRBJ2-2; a weak D match, TRBD2 (6 bases). This CDR3 contains 13 residues. The germline V gene encodes CDR1 NNHNN and CDR2 SYGAGS (reference sequence). V lost 0 bases and J lost 6, with 6 bases in between. CDR3 residues: CASGDAGAGQLYF. CDR3 DNA (partial): TGTGCCAGCGGTGATGCTGGGGCCGGG.

This clone was counted a few times. Gene names are the mouse ones. Read coverage stops 4 residues before the CDR3 terminus; the germline J gene supplies the remainder. V usage is TRBV13-3 and J usage is TRBJ1-1; D possibly corresponds to TRBD1 (6 bases). Germline loops: CDR1 NNHDY, CDR2 SYVADS. Trimming left V 4 bases short and J 1 base short, with 11 bases between. CDR3 length equals 14 residues. The CDR3 protein is CASSWGRGNTEVFF. Partial CDR3 DNA: TGTGCCAGCAGTTGGGGCAGGGGAAACACA.